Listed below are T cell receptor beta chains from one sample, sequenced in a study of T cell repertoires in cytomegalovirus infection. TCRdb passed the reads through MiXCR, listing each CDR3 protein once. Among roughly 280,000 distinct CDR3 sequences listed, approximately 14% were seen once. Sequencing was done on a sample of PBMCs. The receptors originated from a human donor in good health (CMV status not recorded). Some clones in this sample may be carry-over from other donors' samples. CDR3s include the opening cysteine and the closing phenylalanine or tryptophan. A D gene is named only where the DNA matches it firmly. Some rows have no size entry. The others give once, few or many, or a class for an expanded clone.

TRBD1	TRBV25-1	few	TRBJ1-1	CASSERGTDPGWSEAFF	TGTGCCAGCAGTGAGAGAGGGACAGACCCTGGTTGGTCTGAAGCTTTCTTT
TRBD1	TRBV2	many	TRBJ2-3	CASGDRGDTQYF	TGTGCCTCTGGGGACAGGGGAGATACGCAGTATTTT
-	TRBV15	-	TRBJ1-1	CATSTPQANTEAFF	TGTGCCACCAGCACACCCCAGGCGAACACTGAAGCTTTCTTT
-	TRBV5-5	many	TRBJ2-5	CASSLALNNQETQYF	TGTGCCAGCAGCTTGGCCCTGAACAACCAAGAGACCCAGTACTTC
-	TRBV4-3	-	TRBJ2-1	CASSQGRQANEQFF	TGCGCCAGCAGCCAAGGTAGACAGGCCAATGAGCAGTTCTTC
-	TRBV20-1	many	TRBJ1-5	CSARDVLSNQPQHF	TGCAGTGCTCGGGACGTGTTGAGCAATCAGCCCCAGCATTTT
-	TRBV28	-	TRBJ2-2	CASSLQTNTGELFF	TGTGCCAGCAGTTTACAGACGAACACCGGGGAGCTGTTTTTT
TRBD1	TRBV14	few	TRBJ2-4	CASNRQGEAKNIQYF	TGTGCCAGCAACCGACAGGGAGAGGCCAAAAACATTCAGTACTTC
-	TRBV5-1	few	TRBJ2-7	CASSLAMAGETYEQYF	TGCGCCAGCAGCTTGGCCATGGCAGGAGAGACCTACGAGCAGTACTTC
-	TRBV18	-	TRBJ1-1	CASSPLGGRNTEAFF	TGTGCCAGCTCACCACTTGGAGGCCGAAACACTGAAGCTTTCTTT
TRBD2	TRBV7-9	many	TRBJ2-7	CASSPGRDFSYEQYF	TGTGCCAGCAGCCCCGGGAGGGACTTCTCCTACGAGCAGTACTTC
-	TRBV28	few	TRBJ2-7	CASRLGLVSYEQYF	TGTGCCAGCAGGCTGGGCCTAGTCTCCTACGAGCAGTACTTC
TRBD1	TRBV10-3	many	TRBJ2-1	CAISNTGQGGYNEQFF	TGTGCCATCAGCAACACGGGACAGGGGGGCTACAATGAGCAGTTCTTC
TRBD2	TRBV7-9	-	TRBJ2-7	CASSFPPGGSSYEQYF	TGTGCCAGCAGCTTTCCCCCGGGAGGAAGCTCCTACGAGCAGTACTTC
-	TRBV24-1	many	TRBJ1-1	CATTGTPPNTEAFF	TGTGCCACCACAGGGACACCTCCGAACACTGAAGCTTTCTTT
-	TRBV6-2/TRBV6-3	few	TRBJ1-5	CASSYEAGAANQPQHF	TGTGCCAGCAGTTACGAGGCAGGGGCGGCCAATCAGCCCCAGCATTTT
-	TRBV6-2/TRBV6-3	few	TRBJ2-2	CASSSDSLGTGELFF	TGTGCCAGCAGTTCTGACAGCTTGGGCACCGGGGAGCTGTTTTTT
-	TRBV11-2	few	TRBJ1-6	CASSLVRENSPLHF	TGTGCCAGCAGCTTAGTTAGGGAGAATTCACCCCTCCACTTT
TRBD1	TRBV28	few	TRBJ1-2	CASSSVMTGGVGYGYTF	TGTGCCAGCAGTTCGGTAATGACAGGGGGCGTTGGCTATGGCTACACCTTC
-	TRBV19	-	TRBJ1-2	CASSIPQASYYGYTF	TGTGCCAGTAGTATCCCCCAGGCGTCCTACTATGGCTACACCTTC
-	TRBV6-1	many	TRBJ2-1	CASRGRLASYNEQFF	TGTGCCAGCCGGGGGAGGCTAGCGTCTTACAATGAGCAGTTCTTC
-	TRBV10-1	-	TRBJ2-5	CASSESSGEETQYF	TGCGCCAGCAGTGAATCCTCGGGGGAAGAGACCCAGTACTTC
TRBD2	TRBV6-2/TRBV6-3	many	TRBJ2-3	CASSYYPGGTQYF	TGTGCCAGCAGTTACTACCCCGGGGGGACGCAGTATTTT
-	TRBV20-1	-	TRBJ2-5	CSAPTRSAVETQYF	TGCAGTGCCCCTACTAGGAGCGCGGTGGAGACCCAGTACTTC
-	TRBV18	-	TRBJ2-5	CASSPRRVQETQYF	TGTGCCAGCTCACCTAGGAGGGTACAGGAGACCCAGTACTTC
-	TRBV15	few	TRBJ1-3	CATSRDRIGSGNTIYF	TGTGCCACCAGCAGAGATAGAATCGGCTCTGGAAACACCATATATTTT
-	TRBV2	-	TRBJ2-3	CASIRSGWADTQYF	TGTGCCAGCATTCGGTCAGGATGGGCAGATACGCAGTATTTT
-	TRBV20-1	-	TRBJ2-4	CSAAGTAKNMQYF	TGCAGTGCTGCTGGAACAGCCAAAAACATGCAGTACTTC
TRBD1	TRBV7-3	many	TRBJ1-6	CASSLIGGQGLPLHF	TGTGCCAGCAGCTTAATAGGGGGACAGGGGCTACCCCTCCACTTT
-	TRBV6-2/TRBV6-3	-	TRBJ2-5	CASGGTLGETQYF	TGTGCCAGCGGAGGGACTCTGGGGGAGACCCAGTACTTC
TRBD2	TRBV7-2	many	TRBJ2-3	CASSLSRGGTDTQYF	TGTGCCAGCAGCTTATCTCGGGGGGGCACAGATACGCAGTATTTT
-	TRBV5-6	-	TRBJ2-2	CASSLGPRRTGELFF	TGTGCCAGCAGCCTGGGTCCCCGCCGTACCGGGGAGCTGTTTTTT
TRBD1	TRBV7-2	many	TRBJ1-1	CASSPHPQGRNTEAFF	TGTGCCAGCAGCCCCCACCCACAGGGGAGAAACACTGAAGCTTTCTTT
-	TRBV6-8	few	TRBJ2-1	CASRPDLALSYNEQFF	TGTGCCAGCAGACCCGATCTAGCGCTCTCCTACAATGAGCAGTTCTTC
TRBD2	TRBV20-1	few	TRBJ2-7	CSAPRTSGKAVQYF	TGCAGTGCGCCCCGGACTAGCGGGAAGGCTGTGCAGTACTTC
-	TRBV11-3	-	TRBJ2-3	CASSSGQRSTDTQYF	TGTGCCAGCAGCTCCGGACAGAGAAGCACAGATACGCAGTATTTT
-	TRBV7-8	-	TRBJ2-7	CASSLVRGGSLNEQYF	TGTGCCAGCAGCTTAGTAAGGGGGGGGAGTCTGAACGAGCAGTACTTC
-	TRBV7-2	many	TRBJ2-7	CASSIKAGSEQYF	TGTGCCAGCAGCATCAAAGCCGGTAGCGAGCAGTACTTC
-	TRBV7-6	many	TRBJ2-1	CASSGGGASVNNEQFF	TGTGCCAGCAGCGGGGGGGGGGCTAGCGTAAACAATGAGCAGTTCTTC